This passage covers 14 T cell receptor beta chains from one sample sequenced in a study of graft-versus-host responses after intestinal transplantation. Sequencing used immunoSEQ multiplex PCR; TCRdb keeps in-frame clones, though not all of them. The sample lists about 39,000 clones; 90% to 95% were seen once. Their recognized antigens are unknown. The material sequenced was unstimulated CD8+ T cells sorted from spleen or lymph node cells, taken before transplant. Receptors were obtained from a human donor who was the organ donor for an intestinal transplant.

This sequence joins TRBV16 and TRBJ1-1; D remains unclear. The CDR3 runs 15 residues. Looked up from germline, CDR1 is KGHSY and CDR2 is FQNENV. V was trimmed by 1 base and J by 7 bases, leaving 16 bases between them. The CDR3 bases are TGTGCCAGCAGCCAATTAGGGCCTTCCGCGGGTGAAGCTTTCTTT. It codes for CASSQLGPSAGEAFF.

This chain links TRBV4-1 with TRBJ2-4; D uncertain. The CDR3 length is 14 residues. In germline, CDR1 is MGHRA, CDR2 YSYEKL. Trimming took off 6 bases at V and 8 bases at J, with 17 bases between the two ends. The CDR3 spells CASRSHQSRDIQYF. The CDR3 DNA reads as TGCGCCAGCAGATCACACCAAAGTAGGGACATTCAGTACTTC.

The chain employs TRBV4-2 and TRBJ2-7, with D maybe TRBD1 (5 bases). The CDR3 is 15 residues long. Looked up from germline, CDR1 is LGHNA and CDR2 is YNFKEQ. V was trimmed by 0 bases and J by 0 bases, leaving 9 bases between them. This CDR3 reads CASSQDTGNSYEQYF. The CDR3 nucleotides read TGTGCCAGCAGCCAAGATACAGGTAACTCCTACGAGCAGTACTTC.

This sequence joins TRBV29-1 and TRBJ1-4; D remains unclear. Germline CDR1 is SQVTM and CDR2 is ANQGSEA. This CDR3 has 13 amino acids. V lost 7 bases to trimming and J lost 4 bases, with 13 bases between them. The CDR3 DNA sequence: TGCAGCGGACGGGATTGGGATAATGAAAAACTGTTTTTT. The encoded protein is CSGRDWDNEKLFF.

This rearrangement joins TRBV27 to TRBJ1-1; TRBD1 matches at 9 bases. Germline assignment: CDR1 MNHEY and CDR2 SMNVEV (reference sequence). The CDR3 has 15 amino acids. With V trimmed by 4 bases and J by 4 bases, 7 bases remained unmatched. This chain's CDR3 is CASSSAGTGRTEAFF. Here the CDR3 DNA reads TGTGCCAGCAGTTCCGCCGGGACAGGGCGCACTGAAGCTTTCTTT.

The CDR3 DNA reads as TGTGCCAGCAGTTTAAGAGGGGGAGCCACTGAAGCTTTCTTT. Its translation is CASSLRGGATEAFF. The rearrangement joins TRBV27 to TRBJ1-1, with D perhaps TRBD1 (6 bases). The germline V gene encodes CDR1 MNHEY and CDR2 SMNVEV (reference sequence). V shed 2 bases and J shed 4 bases, with 11 bases lying between them. This CDR3 contains 14 residues.

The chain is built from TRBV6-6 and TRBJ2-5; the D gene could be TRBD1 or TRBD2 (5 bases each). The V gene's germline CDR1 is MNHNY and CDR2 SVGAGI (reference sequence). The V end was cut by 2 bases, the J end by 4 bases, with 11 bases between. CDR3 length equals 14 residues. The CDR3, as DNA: TGTGCCAGCAGTTACCTAGACAGCGGAGAGACCCAGTACTTC. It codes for CASSYLDSGETQYF.

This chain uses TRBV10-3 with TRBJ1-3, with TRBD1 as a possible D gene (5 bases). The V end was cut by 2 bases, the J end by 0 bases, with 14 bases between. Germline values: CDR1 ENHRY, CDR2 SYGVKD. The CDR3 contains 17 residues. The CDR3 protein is CAISERTGDSSGNTIYF. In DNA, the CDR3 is TGTGCCATCAGTGAGAGAACAGGAGACTCCTCTGGAAACACCATATATTTT.

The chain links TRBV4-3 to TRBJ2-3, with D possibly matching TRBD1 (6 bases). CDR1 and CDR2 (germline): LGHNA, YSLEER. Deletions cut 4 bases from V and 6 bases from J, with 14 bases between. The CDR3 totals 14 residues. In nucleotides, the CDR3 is TGCGCCAGCAGCCGGGACACTTCATGGGATACGCAGTATTTT. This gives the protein CASSRDTSWDTQYF.

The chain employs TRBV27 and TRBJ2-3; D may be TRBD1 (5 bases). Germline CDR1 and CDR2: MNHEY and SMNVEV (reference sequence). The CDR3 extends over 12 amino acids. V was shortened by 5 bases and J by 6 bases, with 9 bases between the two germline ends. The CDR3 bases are TGTGCCAGCAGTGAATCAGGGGATACGCAGTATTTT. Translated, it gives CASSESGDTQYF.

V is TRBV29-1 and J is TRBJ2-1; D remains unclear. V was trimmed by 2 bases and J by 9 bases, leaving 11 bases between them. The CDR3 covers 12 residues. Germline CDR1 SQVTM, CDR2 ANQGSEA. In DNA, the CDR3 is TGCAGCGTTGAATGGCAGTTTAGTGAGCAGTTCTTC. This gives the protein CSVEWQFSEQFF.

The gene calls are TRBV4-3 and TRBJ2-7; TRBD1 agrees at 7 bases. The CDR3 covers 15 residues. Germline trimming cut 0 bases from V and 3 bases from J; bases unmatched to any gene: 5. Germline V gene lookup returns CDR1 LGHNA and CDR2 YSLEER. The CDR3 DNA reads TGCGCCAGCAGCCAAGATCCCAGGGGGAACTACGAGCAGTACTTC. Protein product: CASSQDPRGNYEQYF.

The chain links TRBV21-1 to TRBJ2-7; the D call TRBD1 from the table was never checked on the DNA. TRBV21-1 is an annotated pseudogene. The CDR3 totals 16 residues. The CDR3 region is CASTKGGTGIKYEQYF. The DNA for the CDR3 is TGTGCCAGCACCAAAGGCGGGACAGGGATAAAATACGAGCAGTACTTC.

The chain's CDR3 is CASSPLTGSTDTQYF. DNA of the CDR3: TGTGCCAGCAGTCCCCTGACAGGGAGCACAGATACGCAGTATTTT. The rearrangement uses TRBV28 and TRBJ2-3, with 7 bases matching TRBD1. The CDR3 totals 15 residues. CDR1 is MDHEN, CDR2 SYDVKM, per germline. V dropped 5 bases and J dropped 0; count of bases not matched to a gene: 5.